This T cell receptor beta chain originates from a study of vaccination effects on CD4 cells after COVID-19. Overall study findings and caveats: Healthy vaccinees had only 1 of 255 vaccine-induced clones cross-react with common cold coronaviruses.

Remarks on this clone: No antigen is known for it.

With the ViraFEST assay, the study expanded antigen-specific CD4+ T cells using viral peptide pools, then sequenced them. Culture lasted 10 days before CD4+ T cell isolation. Two doses of BNT162b2 or mRNA-1273 vaccine were administered to participants. Replacing half the medium with IL-2 medium was done on days 3 and 7. CDR1 and CDR2 (germline): WSHSY, SAAADI. V was pared by 2 bases and J by 8 bases, with 15 bases between. The CDR3 totals 14 residues. Sequencing was performed with immunoSEQ multiplex PCR; in TCRdb, only in-frame clones are kept and a portion is missing. The repertoire consists of 84,000 or so clones, with 60% to 85% occurring once and the leading ten covering over 0.95%.

This TCR came from a human donor who received a COVID-19 vaccine. The sample in question was CD4+ T cells from PBMCs cultured with HCoV-OC43 spike peptides, obtained after COVID-19 vaccination. Documented subset: HCoV-OC43 spike overlapping peptide pool stimulation. V is TRBV10-2 and J is TRBJ1-2; the D gene is possibly TRBD1 (6 bases). CDR3 nucleotides: TGCGCCAGCAGTGAGCGGGACGGGACACAGGGCTACACCTTC. As protein: CASSERDGTQGYTF.